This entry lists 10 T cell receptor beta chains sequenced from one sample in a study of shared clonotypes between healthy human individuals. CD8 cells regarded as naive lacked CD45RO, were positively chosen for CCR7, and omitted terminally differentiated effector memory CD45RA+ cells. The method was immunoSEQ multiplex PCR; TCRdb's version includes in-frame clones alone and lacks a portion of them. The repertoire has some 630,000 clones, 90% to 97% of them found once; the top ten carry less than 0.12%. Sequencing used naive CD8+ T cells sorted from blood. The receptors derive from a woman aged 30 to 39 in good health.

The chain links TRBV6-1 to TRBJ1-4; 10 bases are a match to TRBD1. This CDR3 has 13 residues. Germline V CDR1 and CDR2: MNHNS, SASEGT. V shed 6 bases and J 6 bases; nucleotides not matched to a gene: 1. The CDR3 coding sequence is TGTGCCAGCAGGGACAGGGGGGATGAAAAACTGTTTTTT. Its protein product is CASRDRGDEKLFF.

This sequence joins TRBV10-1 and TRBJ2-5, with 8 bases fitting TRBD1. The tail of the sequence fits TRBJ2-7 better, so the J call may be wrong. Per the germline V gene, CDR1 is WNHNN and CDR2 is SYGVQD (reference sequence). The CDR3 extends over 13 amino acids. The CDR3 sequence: CASSAAGGNEQYF. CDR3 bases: TGCGCCAGCAGTGCGGCAGGGGGCAACGAGCAGTACTTC.

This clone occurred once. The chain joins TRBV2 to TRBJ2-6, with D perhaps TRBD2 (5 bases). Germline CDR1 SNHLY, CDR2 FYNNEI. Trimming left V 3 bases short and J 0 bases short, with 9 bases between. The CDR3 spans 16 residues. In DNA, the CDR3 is TGTGCCAGCAGTGATAGCGTCATCTCTGGGGCCAACGTCCTGACTTTC. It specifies CASSDSVISGANVLTF.

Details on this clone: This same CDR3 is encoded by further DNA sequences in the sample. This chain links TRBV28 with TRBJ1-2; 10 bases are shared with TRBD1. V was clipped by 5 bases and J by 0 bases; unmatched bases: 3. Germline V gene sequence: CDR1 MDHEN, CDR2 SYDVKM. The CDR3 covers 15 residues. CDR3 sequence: CASSPGQGPNYGYTF. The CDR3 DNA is TGTGCCAGCAGTCCGGGACAGGGGCCTAACTATGGCTACACCTTC.

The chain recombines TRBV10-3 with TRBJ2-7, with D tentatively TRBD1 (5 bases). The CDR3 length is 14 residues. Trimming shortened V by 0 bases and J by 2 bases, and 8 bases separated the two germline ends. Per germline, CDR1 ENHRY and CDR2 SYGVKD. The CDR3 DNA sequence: TGTGCCATCAGTGAGTCGACAGAGCCCTACGAGCAGTACTTC. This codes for CAISESTEPYEQYF.

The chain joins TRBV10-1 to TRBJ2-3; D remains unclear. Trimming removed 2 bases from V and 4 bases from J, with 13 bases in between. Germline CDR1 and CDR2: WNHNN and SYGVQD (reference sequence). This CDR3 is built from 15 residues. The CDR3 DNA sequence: TGCGCCAGCAGTGAGACAGTCTCGCGTCCAGATACGCAGTATTTT. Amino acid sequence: CASSETVSRPDTQYF.

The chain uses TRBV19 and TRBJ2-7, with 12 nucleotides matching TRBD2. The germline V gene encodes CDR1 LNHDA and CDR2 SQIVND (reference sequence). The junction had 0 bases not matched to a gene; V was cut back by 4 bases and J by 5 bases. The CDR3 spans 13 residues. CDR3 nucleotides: TGTGCCAGTAGTAGACTAGCGGGGGACGAGCAGTACTTC. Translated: CASSRLAGDEQYF.

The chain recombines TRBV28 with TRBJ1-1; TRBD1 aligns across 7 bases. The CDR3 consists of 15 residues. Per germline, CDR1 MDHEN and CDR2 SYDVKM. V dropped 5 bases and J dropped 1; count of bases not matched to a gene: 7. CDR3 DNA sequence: TGTGCCAGCAGTCACCCGACAGGGCCGAACACTGAAGCTTTCTTT. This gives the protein CASSHPTGPNTEAFF.

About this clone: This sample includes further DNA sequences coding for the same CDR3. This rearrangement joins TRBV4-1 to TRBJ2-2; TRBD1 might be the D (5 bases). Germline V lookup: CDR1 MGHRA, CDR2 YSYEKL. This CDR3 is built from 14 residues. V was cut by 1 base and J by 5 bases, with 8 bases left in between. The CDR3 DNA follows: TGCGCCAGCAGCCAAGTTCAGGGAACCGGGGAGCTGTTTTTT. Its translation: CASSQVQGTGELFF.

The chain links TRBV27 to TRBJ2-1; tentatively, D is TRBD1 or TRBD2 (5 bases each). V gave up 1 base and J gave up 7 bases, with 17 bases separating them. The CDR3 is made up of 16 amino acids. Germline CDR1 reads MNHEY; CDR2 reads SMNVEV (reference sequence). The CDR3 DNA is TGTGCCAGCAGTTTATGGGGGAACCGCAGAACAAATGAGCAGTTCTTC. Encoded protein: CASSLWGNRRTNEQFF.